One sample yielded the 13 T cell receptor beta chains listed below, sequenced in a study of shared clonotypes between healthy human individuals. Naive CD8 cells lacked CD45RO, underwent positive selection for CCR7 and left out terminally differentiated effector memory CD45RA+ cells. The assay was immunoSEQ multiplex PCR, and TCRdb's table has in-frame clones only and misses some. The sample includes millions of clones, approximately 94% seen only once; the top ten take 0.85% to 1.3%. The sequencing sample was made of naive CD8+ T cells sorted from blood. These receptors originate from a man between 18 and 35 years old in good health.

The chain combines TRBV11-1 with TRBJ2-1, with a tentative D call TRBD1 (6 bases). The CDR3 totals 14 residues. Germline lookup yields CDR1 SGHAT and CDR2 FQDESV (reference sequence). The V end was cut by 5 bases, the J end by 4 bases, with 12 bases between. The CDR3 loop reads CASSGDTPYNEQFF. The CDR3, as DNA: TGTGCCAGCAGCGGGGACACACCTTACAATGAGCAGTTCTTC.

The V call is TRBV4-1, the J call TRBJ2-5, with 10 bases fitting TRBD1. The V gene's germline CDR1 is MGHRA and CDR2 YSYEKL. The J segment lost 5 bases and the V segment lost 0 bases, leaving 6 bases of the junction unmatched. This CDR3 spans 16 amino acids. The CDR3 here is CASSQDPGQGRETQYF. As DNA, the CDR3 is TGCGCCAGCAGCCAAGACCCGGGACAGGGGAGGGAGACCCAGTACTTC.

This chain connects TRBV10-2 to TRBJ1-6, with unresolved D. CDR1 is WSHSY, CDR2 SAAADI, per germline. V was trimmed by 0 bases and J by 6 bases, leaving 9 bases between them. The length of the CDR3 is 15 residues. As DNA, the CDR3 is TGCGCCAGCAGTGAGTCGGACGCCACTAATTCACCCCTCCACTTT. Amino acid sequence: CASSESDATNSPLHF.

This chain uses TRBV13 with TRBJ1-1; no firm D call. V shed 6 bases and J shed 8 bases, with 13 bases lying between them. The germline V gene encodes CDR1 PRHDT and CDR2 FYEKMQ (reference sequence). The CDR3 runs to 12 residues. The chain's CDR3 is CASSLVTDEAFF. CDR3 bases: TGTGCCAGCAGTCTAGTGACGGACGAAGCTTTCTTT.

The chain links TRBV28 to TRBJ2-7; tentative D call: TRBD1 (7 bases). The CDR3 spans 14 residues. V dropped 5 bases and J dropped 7 bases, with 18 bases sitting between them. Germline V CDR1 and CDR2: MDHEN, SYDVKM. This chain's CDR3 is CASSPRTGAGEQYF. Here the CDR3 DNA reads TGTGCCAGCAGTCCGCGGACAGGTGCGGGAGAGCAGTACTTC.

J is TRBJ2-7 and V is TRBV5-5, with D possibly being TRBD2 (6 bases). With 4 bases removed from V and 5 bases from J, the gap between germline ends came to 13 bases. The CDR3 is 13 residues long. Germline CDR1 and CDR2: SGHKS and YYEKEE (reference sequence). In DNA form, the CDR3 reads TGTGCCAGCAGCCTAGGGACTTCCCACGAGCAGTACTTC. It codes for CASSLGTSHEQYF. Based on the CDR3 plus reference TRBV5-5 and TRBJ2-7, the full variable domain is DAGVTQSPTHLIKTRGQQVTLRCSPISGHKSVSWYQQVLGQGPQFIFQYYEKEERGRGNFPDRFSARQFPNYSSELNVNALLLGDSALYLCASSLGTSHEQYFGPGTRLTVT.

The CDR3 DNA reads as TGCAGCGTTGCCACCGGGACAGGGTATCTCTACGAGCAGTACTTC. Protein product: CSVATGTGYLYEQYF. The chain is built from TRBV29-1 and TRBJ2-7; TRBD1 aligns across 9 bases. Germline loops: CDR1 SQVTM, CDR2 ANQGSEA. The CDR3 consists of 15 residues. V was clipped by 4 bases and J by 3 bases; unmatched bases: 10.

The gene calls are TRBV19 and TRBJ2-7, with D possibly matching TRBD2 (7 bases). The V end was cut by 3 bases, the J end by 0 bases, with 9 bases between. The germline V gene has CDR1 LNHDA and CDR2 SQIVND (reference sequence). CDR3 length equals 14 residues. CDR3 DNA: TGTGCCAGTAGTATGGGGGGGCACTCCTACGAGCAGTACTTC. Protein: CASSMGGHSYEQYF.

This chain links TRBV5-1 with TRBJ2-3; TRBD1 aligns across 9 bases. Germline-derived CDR1 and CDR2 are SGHRS and YFSETQ. The CDR3 has 17 residues. J gave up 6 bases and V 3 bases, and 14 bases lay outside the gene matches. DNA of the CDR3: TGCGCCAGCAGCTCGTTACCGGGACAGGGTGGTTACGATACGCAGTATTTT. Translated: CASSSLPGQGGYDTQYF.

The V call is TRBV9, the J call TRBJ1-2, with 10 bases aligning to TRBD1. Germline V gives CDR1 SGDLS, CDR2 YYNGEE. The CDR3 covers 18 residues. V lost 3 bases to trimming and J lost 4 bases; unmatched junction nucleotides: 15. The CDR3 bases are TGTGCCAGCAGCGAAACCCCGGGACAGGGGAGGGTTAGCTATGGCTACACCTTC. Translated: CASSETPGQGRVSYGYTF.

The chain couples TRBV25-1 to TRBJ2-7; no clear D. CDR1 is MGHDK, CDR2 SYGVNS, per germline. Between the trimmed V and J ends, which lost 2 bases and 3 bases, there was a span of 8 bases. This CDR3 comprises 13 residues. CDR3 amino acids: CASSEDWYYEQYF. Here the CDR3 DNA reads TGTGCCAGCAGTGAAGACTGGTACTACGAGCAGTACTTC.

The chain has TRBV11-2 and TRBJ1-2, with 8 bases aligning to TRBD1. The germline V gene has CDR1 SGHAT and CDR2 FQNNGV. The trim removed 6 bases at V and 6 bases at J, leaving 9 bases unmatched. The CDR3 runs 14 residues. CDR3 coding DNA: TGTGCCAGCAGTTTGACAGGGGCTTCTAATGGCTACACCTTC. It specifies CASSLTGASNGYTF.

Of note for this clone: Different DNA sequences within this sample yield the same CDR3. The chain has TRBV27 and TRBJ2-1; D possibly corresponds to TRBD1 (6 bases). CDR1 and CDR2 (germline): MNHEY, SMNVEV (reference sequence). The V end lost 5 bases, the J end lost 4 bases, and 12 bases lay between the germline ends. The length of the CDR3 is 14 residues. The CDR3 sequence: CASSELDSYNEQFF. For the CDR3, the DNA is TGTGCCAGCAGTGAATTGGACAGTTACAATGAGCAGTTCTTC.